Below, one TCR beta chain is given with its context. There is no known antigen for this receptor. Per-nucleotide qualities are absent, and no much larger clonotype sits a single base away. The immunoSEQ Assay, a bias-controlled multiplex PCR, was used to amplify TCRbeta CDR3 regions from genomic DNA. In the source study's methods: The number of nucleated cells in each sample was estimated by amplification of reference gene primers within the assay. Sequence reads were collapsed and filtered to measure the absolute abundance of every unique TCRbeta CDR3 rearrangement. For each sample, productive Simpson clonality was calculated as the square root of Simpson's diversity index across productive rearrangements. Held by TCRdb, this immuneACCESS table contains in-frame sequences only and omits some clones. Under half of the omission traces to an unresolved V gene where checked; the cause of the rest is unknown. V and J calls and clone size follow that table, whereas D and trimming were derived from the DNA. The sample table holds about 250,000 clones, of which around 86% were seen once. The leading ten clones occupy around 6% of the sample.

The data were obtained in a study of blood T cell repertoires in COVID-19 (dated by TCRdb to about 2020). Some background on the complete study: The collaborator samples originated in the United States, Italy and Spain and spanned the acute and convalescent phases of COVID-19. The samples were drawn from two sources: the first 160 participants of the ongoing ImmuneRACE study, and approximately 1,300 subjects contributed by 6 global collaborators. Where available, HLA class I and class II types were taken from metadata supplied by the sample provider and were not determined by assay-based typing. Subjects who had been exposed to COVID-19, were actively infected with it, or had recovered from it provided the deeply sampled blood TCRbeta repertoires that made up the dataset. A de-identified subject ID, COVID-19 status, age in years and sex were almost always included in the sample metadata. The repertoires were released in a freely available public database intended as a resource for research on the immune response to SARS-CoV-2. The prospective study material was composed of cDNA or gDNA derived from T cells, B-cell-depleted T cells, or PBMCs.

In Seattle, one collaborating source enrolled patients while the infection was active and tracked those patients longitudinally over the course of disease. Collaborating institutions collected whole blood in K2EDTA tubes following their own protocols. For TCRbeta analysis, collaborators shipped samples in one of three forms: frozen whole blood, isolated PBMCs, or DNA extracted from either of those sample types. Study-wide findings and limitations: Clinical and demographic metadata were provided uncurated, with the amount varying by source and participant.

The CDR3 goes from the cysteine to the phenylalanine over 15 residues. Only the CDR3 DNA stays, 45 bases, in frame from base 1. CDR1 and CDR2 are drawn from the germline V gene (reference sequence): LNHDA, SQIVND. The germline ends are 13 bases apart after V is trimmed by 4 bases and J by 1 base. Rearrangement joined TRBV19 to TRBJ1-1, with no reliable assignment of the D segment. The TCR was taken from a woman aged 80 or older with COVID-19, enrolled during active disease. Sequenced: peripheral blood. The CDR3 here reads CASSTLGLKNTEAFF. The sequenced DNA is TGTGCCAGTAGTACGTTAGGACTTAAGAACACTGAAGCTTTCTTT. Outside the CDR3, residues come from the reference TRBV19 and TRBJ1-1 proteins, so the full variable domain is: DGGITQSPKYLFRKEGQNVTLSCEQNLNHDAMYWYRQDPGQGLRLIYYSQIVNDFQKGDIAEGYSVSREKKESFPLTVTSAQKNPTAFYLCASSTLGLKNTEAFFGQGTRLTVV.